This TCR beta chain originates from a study of T cells in Graves' hyperthyroidism and ophthalmopathy. Findings and caveats of the study: Appearing also in blood were most of the thyroid clonotypes expanded above 0.001. Ophthalmopathy was predicted by the model a median of roughly 6.7 months ahead of onset.

The germline CDR1 and CDR2 sequences are SEHNR and FQNEAQ (reference sequence). The CDR3 has 13 amino acids. After removal of 7 bases from V and 5 bases from J, the junction contained 5 bases not matched to a gene. Lactation, pregnancy, other autoimmune disease or uncontrolled infection led to exclusion of patients. Amplification of TCR beta CDR3 regions was performed using RNA transcripts as template. TCR CDR3 regions were first amplified by RT-PCR with HTBI primers. Via MiXCR, TCRdb re-called the multiplex PCR reads, giving one row per CDR3 protein. The sample lists hundreds of thousands of distinct CDR3 sequences, just under 45% occurring once. The table lists this clonotype with many counts. The antigen is unknown.

The chain has TRBV7-9 and TRBJ2-5; 9 nucleotides agree with TRBD2. Sequencing was carried out using peripheral blood or thyroid tissue (not recorded which). The source of this sequence is an adult man with Graves' disease, either hyperthyroidism or ophthalmopathy (not recorded which). Here the CDR3 reads CASKVAGVETQYF. The CDR3 DNA follows: TGTGCCAGCAAGGTAGCGGGGGTTGAGACCCAGTACTTC.